Shown below are 30 T cell receptor beta chains from a single sample sequenced in a study of shared clonotypes between healthy human individuals. Measured with immunoSEQ multiplex PCR; TCRdb has only the in-frame clones, and not every one. This sample has about 2,500,000 clones, with around 90% found just once. Sequencing was done on a sample of naive CD4+ T cells sorted from blood. Subset noted: CD45RA+ positively selected. The source of these receptors is a man aged 18 to 29 in good health.

The chain joins TRBV6-1 to TRBJ2-1, with unresolved D. In germline, CDR1 is MNHNS, CDR2 SASEGT. V was trimmed by 5 bases and J by 7 bases, leaving 12 bases between them. The CDR3 runs to 13 residues. CDR3 sequence (DNA): TGTGCCAGCAGTACCCTTCTCTTTAATGAGCAGTTCTTC. This gives the protein CASSTLLFNEQFF.

The rearrangement joins TRBV5-1 to TRBJ2-2, with 7 positions matching TRBD2. Germline V CDR1 and CDR2: SGHRS, YFSETQ. The CDR3 is made up of 16 amino acids. Losses at the gene ends were 3 bases for V and 0 bases for J; bases not matched to a gene: 5. The CDR3 nucleotides read TGCGCCAGCAGCTCCCAGCGGGGCCCGAACACCGGGGAGCTGTTTTTT. Amino acid sequence: CASSSQRGPNTGELFF.

The gene calls are TRBV6-4 and TRBJ2-2; 11 bases map to TRBD2. CDR1 is MRHNA, CDR2 SNTAGT, per germline. With 4 bases clipped from V and 1 base from J, the junction kept 5 bases outside the gene matches. CDR3 size: 17 residues. Here the CDR3 reads CASSAPGLAVNTGELFF. CDR3 DNA sequence: TGTGCCAGCAGTGCGCCGGGACTAGCGGTGAACACCGGGGAGCTGTTTTTT.

This chain joins TRBV4-3 and TRBJ1-4, with TRBD1 identical over 9 bases. After removal of 4 bases from V and 4 bases from J, the junction contained 1 base not matched to a gene. CDR1 LGHNA and CDR2 YSLEER come from the germline V gene. CDR3 length: 14 residues. The CDR3 coding sequence is TGCGCCAGCAGCCTGGACAGGGGTAATGAAAAACTGTTTTTT. Amino acids: CASSLDRGNEKLFF.

This sequence joins TRBV5-1 and TRBJ1-3; D not resolved. The V gene lost 0 bases and the J gene lost 4 bases, with 11 bases spanning the gap. The CDR3 has 15 amino acids. The germline V gene has CDR1 SGHRS and CDR2 YFSETQ. DNA of the CDR3: TGCGCCAGCAGCTTGGGGAGTCCCCGCGGAAACACCATATATTTT. Translated: CASSLGSPRGNTIYF. Full variable domain (missing parts from reference TRBV5-1 and TRBJ1-3): KAGVTQTPRYLIKTRGQQVTLSCSPISGHRSVSWYQQTPGQGLQFLFEYFSETQRNKGNFPGRFSGRQFSNSRSEMNVSTLELGDSALYLCASSLGSPRGNTIYFGEGSWLTVV.

The chain has TRBV4-1 and TRBJ2-1; TRBD2 aligns across 7 bases. This CDR3 region has 14 residues. The germline CDR1 and CDR2 sequences are MGHRA and YSYEKL. Trimming took 2 bases from V and 9 from J; bases not matched to a gene: 7. Written as DNA, the CDR3 is TGCGCCAGCAGCCAATTGTGGGAGGGCCCTGAGCAGTTCTTC. This encodes CASSQLWEGPEQFF.

This chain uses TRBV10-3 with TRBJ2-3, with D tentatively TRBD1 or TRBD2 (5 bases each). The V end was cut by 3 bases, the J end by 0 bases, with 10 bases between. Germline CDR1 ENHRY, CDR2 SYGVKD. The CDR3 totals 15 residues. CDR3: CAISDRGLSTDTQYF. Here the CDR3 DNA reads TGTGCCATCAGTGATCGGGGCCTTAGCACAGATACGCAGTATTTT.

This clone was seen only a few times. This chain links TRBV6-5 with TRBJ1-1, with D possibly matching TRBD1 (6 bases). The CDR3 sequence is 12 residues long. V was cut by 8 bases and J by 6 bases, with 13 bases left in between. CDR1 is MNHEY, CDR2 SVGAGI, per germline. The CDR3 loop is CASRGLGAEAFF. The CDR3 DNA reads TGTGCCAGCCGGGGGCTAGGCGCTGAAGCTTTCTTT.

The rearrangement uses TRBV4-3 and TRBJ2-7; TRBD1 matches 8 bases. V trimming: 3 bases; J trimming: 3 bases; junction bases outside the gene matches: 4. CDR1 is LGHNA and CDR2 is YSLEER in the germline V gene. The CDR3 contains 14 residues. Here the CDR3 reads CASSQYGQGYEQYF. CDR3 sequence (DNA): TGCGCCAGCAGCCAGTATGGACAGGGCTACGAGCAGTACTTC.

With respect to this clone: The junction differs from germline at one of its ends, possibly a read error. V gene TRBV28 combines with J gene TRBJ1-1, with D maybe TRBD1 (6 bases). The CDR3 covers 18 residues. Germline lookup yields CDR1 MDHEN and CDR2 SYDVKM. Here the CDR3 DNA reads TGTGCCAGCAGTTTAACTGAAACGGTGGGACACCGGACCACTGTAGCTTTCTTT. Translating it yields CASSLTETVGHRTTVAFF. Using reference TRBV28 and TRBJ1-1 for the parts outside the CDR3, the full variable domain is DVKVTQSSRYLVKRTGEKVFLECVQDMDHENMFWYRQDPGLGLRLIYFSYDVKMKEKGDIPEGYSVSREKKERFSLILESASTNQTSMYLCASSLTETVGHRTTVAFFGQGTRLTVV.

Of note for this clone: Other DNA variants within this sample encode the same CDR3. This chain links TRBV28 with TRBJ1-1; D might be TRBD1 (5 bases). From germline, CDR1 is MDHEN and CDR2 SYDVKM. This CDR3 has 13 amino acids. Trimming stripped 2 bases from V and 5 bases from J, with 9 bases between. This chain's CDR3 is CASSLPGNTEAFF. As DNA, the CDR3 is TGTGCCAGCAGTTTACCAGGGAATACTGAAGCTTTCTTT.

The chain uses TRBV5-1 and TRBJ2-7; TRBD1 aligns across 9 bases. V gave up 7 bases and J gave up 1 base; unmatched junction bases: 6. The CDR3 runs to 14 residues. The germline V gene encodes CDR1 SGHRS and CDR2 YFSETQ. The CDR3 here is CASLDRGPSYEQYF. In nucleotides, the CDR3 is TGCGCCAGCTTGGACAGGGGACCTTCCTACGAGCAGTACTTC.

This clone showed up just once. In the same sample, other DNA sequences code for this CDR3. V and J are TRBV18 and TRBJ2-5; D not certain. Trimming cost V 3 bases and J 5 bases, with 7 bases left between them. The CDR3 runs 12 residues. Germline values: CDR1 KGHSH, CDR2 LQKENI. DNA of the CDR3: TGTGCCAGCTCACCTTATCAGGAGACCCAGTACTTC. Protein: CASSPYQETQYF.

The chain recombines TRBV7-9 with TRBJ2-7; TRBD2 aligns across 16 bases. Germline CDR1 SEHNR, CDR2 FQNEAQ (reference sequence). The V and J ends lost 4 bases and 6 bases, in that order; junction bases with no gene match: 6. The CDR3 covers 16 residues. The CDR3 coding sequence is TGTGCCAGCAGCTCCGGGGGGACTAGCGGGAGGGGCGAGCAGTACTTC. Encoded protein: CASSSGGTSGRGEQYF.

The chain is built from TRBV28 and TRBJ1-3; D not certain. The CDR3 extends over 12 amino acids. Germline CDR1 MDHEN, CDR2 SYDVKM. Trimming removed 11 bases at V and 4 bases at J, with 12 bases between. The CDR3 coding sequence is TGTGCCTCGGGAGGGCTCGGAAACACCATATATTTT. Translated: CASGGLGNTIYF.

This rearrangement joins TRBV7-2 to TRBJ2-4; the D is unclear. Trimming left V 5 bases short and J 3 bases short, with 17 bases between. The CDR3 is 16 residues long. Per the germline V gene, CDR1 is SGHTA and CDR2 is FQGNSA. In DNA, the CDR3 is TGTGCCAGCAGCCATATAACACTGGGGTTCAAAAACATTCAGTACTTC. The encoded protein is CASSHITLGFKNIQYF. Looking up the rest from reference TRBV7-2 and TRBJ2-4 gives the full variable domain: GAGVSQSPSNKVTEKGKDVELRCDPISGHTALYWYRQSLGQGLEFLIYFQGNSAPDKSGLPSDRFSAERTGGSVSTLTIQRTQQEDSAVYLCASSHITLGFKNIQYFGAGTRLSVL.

The chain recombines TRBV6-5 with TRBJ1-1, with D perhaps matching TRBD1 (5 bases). CDR1 and CDR2 (germline): MNHEY, SVGAGI. The V end was cut by 3 bases, the J end by 5 bases, with 13 bases between. The CDR3 is made up of 14 amino acids. The CDR3 coding sequence is TGTGCCAGCAGTTATTCGAAGGGGCCAACTGAAGCTTTCTTT. It translates to CASSYSKGPTEAFF.

The chain is built from TRBV10-1 and TRBJ2-1, with D possibly matching TRBD2 (6 bases). CDR3 length: 14 amino acids. The germline V and J ends were trimmed by 8 bases and 6 bases, with 17 bases remaining between them. The germline V gene has CDR1 WNHNN and CDR2 SYGVQD (reference sequence). The CDR3 sequence is CASGRSGGANEQFF. CDR3 sequence (DNA): TGCGCCAGCGGGAGGAGTGGAGGGGCCAATGAGCAGTTCTTC.

CDR3 DNA: TGCGCCAGCAACTCGGTAGCTAGCGGGAGCTACAATGAGCAGTTCTTC. It yields the protein CASNSVASGSYNEQFF. The chain uses TRBV10-2 and TRBJ2-1, with 10 bases that match TRBD2. CDR3 length equals 16 residues. Trimming took 7 bases from V and 3 from J; bases not matched to a gene: 9. Germline values: CDR1 WSHSY, CDR2 SAAADI.

This rearrangement joins TRBV14 to TRBJ2-3; D unresolved. CDR1 is SGHDN, CDR2 FVKESK, per germline. V lost 2 bases and J 2 bases, leaving 8 bases between the germline ends. The CDR3 totals 14 residues. The CDR3 sequence is CASSQSFFTDTQYF. The CDR3 DNA sequence: TGTGCCAGCAGCCAAAGTTTCTTCACAGATACGCAGTATTTT.

The V gene is TRBV7-2, the J gene TRBJ2-5, with TRBD2 identical over 9 bases. Germline V gene sequence: CDR1 SGHTA, CDR2 FQGNSA. V lost 4 bases to trimming and J lost 3 bases; unmatched junction nucleotides: 0. The CDR3 length is 13 residues. CDR3 protein: CASSSSGKETQYF. The CDR3 region has the DNA TGTGCCAGCAGCTCTAGCGGGAAAGAGACCCAGTACTTC.

This clone appeared once. The J gene is TRBJ1-1, the V gene TRBV5-8; the match to TRBD1 covers 7 bases. The germline CDR1 and CDR2 sequences are SGHTS and YDEGEE. CDR3 size: 15 residues. V lost 4 bases and J lost 1; bases outside the gene matches: 7. The CDR3 DNA sequence: TGTGCCAGCAGCGGAGGATGGACAGGGAACACTGAAGCTTTCTTT. Translation gives CASSGGWTGNTEAFF.

The sample holds one count of this clone. CDR3 in amino acids: CASSEVLAAGELFF. The CDR3 DNA follows: TGTGCCAGCAGTGAAGTTCTAGCCGCCGGGGAGCTGTTTTTT. The gene calls are TRBV2 and TRBJ2-2; D is perhaps TRBD2 (5 bases). Germline lookup yields CDR1 SNHLY and CDR2 FYNNEI. The CDR3 has 14 residues. Trimming stripped 1 base from V and 6 bases from J, with 9 bases between.

This chain links TRBV5-4 with TRBJ1-1, with a weak D call TRBD1 (6 bases). Between the trimmed V and J ends, which lost 0 bases and 2 bases, there was a span of 17 bases. The CDR3 is 17 amino acids. CDR1 SGHNT and CDR2 YYREEE come from the germline V gene (reference sequence). The CDR3 region has the DNA TGTGCCAGCAGCTTGGGTCGGGGGGCGCAGGTAAACACTGAAGCTTTCTTT. This sequence encodes CASSLGRGAQVNTEAFF.

The DNA for the CDR3 is TGCGCCAGCAGCTTAAACATGGCAGGCACTGAAGCTTTCTTT. It specifies CASSLNMAGTEAFF. This chain joins TRBV5-1 and TRBJ1-1; the D is unclear. The CDR3 totals 14 residues. V shed 2 bases and J shed 4 bases, with 12 bases lying between them. CDR1 SGHRS and CDR2 YFSETQ come from the germline V gene.

The gene calls are TRBV5-1 and TRBJ2-5, with no clear D. Germline loops: CDR1 SGHRS, CDR2 YFSETQ. CDR3 length: 16 amino acids. V was cut by 0 bases and J by 3 bases, with 15 bases left in between. CDR3 nucleotide sequence: TGCGCCAGCAGCTTGGGGGCAGGATGGTTTGAAGAGACCCAGTACTTC. It is translated as CASSLGAGWFEETQYF.

The chain employs TRBV18 and TRBJ2-2; 9 nucleotides agree with TRBD1. The germline V gene has CDR1 KGHSH and CDR2 LQKENI. Unmatched junction bases numbered 4, after V lost 0 bases and J lost 5 bases. This CDR3 has 16 amino acids. CDR3 DNA: TGTGCCAGCTCACCACCGGACAGGGGACGGACCGGGGAGCTGTTTTTT. Encoded protein: CASSPPDRGRTGELFF.

In regard to this clone: The sample holds other DNA sequences that translate to the same CDR3. The chain uses TRBV14 and TRBJ2-5; D is uncertain. The germline gives CDR1 SGHDN, CDR2 FVKESK. The CDR3 is 13 amino acids. Trimming took 4 bases from V and 5 from J, leaving 11 bases between them. CDR3 region: CASSPRLGETQYF. The CDR3 DNA follows: TGTGCCAGCAGCCCCCGGTTAGGGGAGACCCAGTACTTC.

The chain uses TRBV10-1 and TRBJ1-2; D might be TRBD1 (6 bases). Germline V gives CDR1 WNHNN, CDR2 SYGVQD (reference sequence). The CDR3 totals 15 residues. V was shortened by 5 bases and J by 1 base, with 14 bases between the two germline ends. The CDR3 here is CASSSRQEGNYGYTF. In nucleotides, the CDR3 is TGCGCCAGCAGTTCGCGACAGGAGGGTAACTATGGCTACACCTTC.

This chain links TRBV25-1 with TRBJ2-1; TRBD1 matches at 10 bases. Trimming took 7 bases from V and 8 from J; bases not matched to a gene: 5. Germline CDR1 and CDR2: MGHDK and SYGVNS. The CDR3 runs 13 residues. This CDR3 reads CASTDRGRDEQFF. The CDR3 DNA reads TGTGCCAGCACTGACAGGGGGCGCGATGAGCAGTTCTTC.